These 6 T cell receptor beta chains came from one sample sequenced in a study of identical twins. MiXCR, applied by TCRdb to the 5' RACE reads, yields one record per CDR3 protein. The data hold 500,000 to 600,000 distinct CDR3 sequences, with 20% to 25% observed a single time. The same data also contributed to another study, on T cells expressing NK-cell markers.

Sequencing was performed on CD4+ T cells sorted from blood. Receptors were obtained from a woman younger than 35 in good health.

This clonotype was seen a handful of times. A read error may account for a junction end that differs from germline. The rearrangement links TRBV20-1 to TRBJ2-1, with unresolved D. The germline CDR1 and CDR2 sequences are DFQATT and SNEGSKA (reference sequence). This CDR3 has 17 amino acids. Here the CDR3 DNA reads TGCTGTGCTACAGCCCCCTACTATGTAAGCTCCTACAATGAGCAGTTCTTC. Amino acid sequence: CCATAPYYVSSYNEQFF.

Many counts were recorded for this clonotype. The chain uses TRBV5-5 and TRBJ1-2, with D perhaps matching TRBD1 (6 bases). The germline V gene has CDR1 SGHKS and CDR2 YYEKEE (reference sequence). V lost 0 bases, J lost 8 bases, and 23 bases lay in between. The CDR3 extends over 17 amino acids. The chain's CDR3 is CASSLAEGTFSGEGYTF. The CDR3 DNA follows: TGTGCCAGCAGCTTGGCGGAAGGGACATTCTCTGGTGAAGGCTACACCTTC.

V and J are TRBV7-2 and TRBJ2-2; D not resolved. Germline CDR1 is SGHTA and CDR2 is FQGNSA. There are 14 residues in the CDR3. V lost 2 bases to trimming and J lost 3 bases, with 7 bases between them. As DNA, the CDR3 is TGTGCCAGCAGCTTATTGGCGGACACCGGGGAGCTGTTTTTT. This encodes CASSLLADTGELFF.

The table lists this clonotype with many counts. The chain carries TRBV5-1 and TRBJ1-4; D ambiguous. The germline V gene has CDR1 SGHRS and CDR2 YFSETQ. The V end lost 3 bases, the J end lost 7 bases, and 16 bases lay between the germline ends. The CDR3 runs to 15 residues. This chain's CDR3 is CASSSGRLTVEKLFF. The CDR3 nucleotides read TGCGCCAGCAGCTCCGGACGGCTGACGGTTGAAAAACTGTTTTTT.

This clonotype was recorded a few times. V and J are TRBV6-5 and TRBJ2-7; 8 bases agree with TRBD1. The CDR3 covers 18 residues. V trimming: 2 bases; J trimming: 3 bases; junction bases outside the gene matches: 15. Germline CDR1 and CDR2: MNHEY and SVGAGI. DNA of the CDR3: TGTGCCAGCAGTTACCACGGACAGGGAGCGAGCATCTTCTACGAGCAGTACTTC. It is translated as CASSYHGQGASIFYEQYF.

The chain combines TRBV9 with TRBJ2-3; D unresolved. This CDR3 contains 17 residues. Trimming stripped 3 bases from V and 5 bases from J, with 22 bases between. Germline assignment: CDR1 SGDLS and CDR2 YYNGEE. The CDR3, as DNA: TGTGCCAGCAGCGCCTCCCCCTCGATTGGCTCTGTAGATACGCAGTATTTT. This codes for CASSASPSIGSVDTQYF.